This T cell receptor (beta chain) derives from a study of cytomegalovirus exposure and HLA in healthy donors. Study-wide results and caveats: At a 0.05 false discovery rate, a later analysis found around 17,000 TCR beta sequences to be associated with HLA alleles. In a later analysis, the majority of CMV-associated beta chains seemingly showed HLA restriction. One later analysis reportedly identified an Asian-associated ancestry cluster that showed fewer N-insertions than the approximately 710-donor mean.

As concerns this clone: Its antigen is undetermined.

While unrecorded immune exposures were likely, the donors were nominally healthy when sampled. The PCR made use of 60 Vbeta and 13 Jbeta primers. TCRdb's table, derived via immunoSEQ multiplex PCR, lists solely in-frame clones and lacks some. The sample lists fewer than 200,000 clones, approximately 81% occurring once. The V end lost 1 base, the J end lost 2 bases, and 12 bases lay between the germline ends. The CDR3 spans 15 residues. Germline lookup yields CDR1 SGHTA and CDR2 FQGNSA. This clonotype originated in a woman in her thirties in good health and CMV-seronegative. Specimen: PBMCs. V is TRBV7-2 and J is TRBJ2-7, with D perhaps TRBD1 (6 bases). Here the CDR3 DNA reads TGTGCCAGCAGCTTAGATCGGACAGTAGCCTACGAGCAGTACTTC. Amino acid sequence: CASSLDRTVAYEQYF.